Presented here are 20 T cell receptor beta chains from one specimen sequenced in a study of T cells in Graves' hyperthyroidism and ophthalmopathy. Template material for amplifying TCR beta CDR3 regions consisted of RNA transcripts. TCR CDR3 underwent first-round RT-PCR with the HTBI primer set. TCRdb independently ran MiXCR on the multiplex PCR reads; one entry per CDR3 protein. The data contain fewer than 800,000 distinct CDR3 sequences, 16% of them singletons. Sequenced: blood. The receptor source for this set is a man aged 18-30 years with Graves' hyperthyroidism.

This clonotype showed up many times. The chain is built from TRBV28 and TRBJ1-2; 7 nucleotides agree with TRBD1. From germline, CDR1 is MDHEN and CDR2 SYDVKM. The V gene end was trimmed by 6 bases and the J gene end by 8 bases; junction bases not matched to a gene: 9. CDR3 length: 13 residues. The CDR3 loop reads CASSQDRAEGYTF. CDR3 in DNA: TGTGCCAGCAGCCAAGACAGGGCGGAGGGCTACACCTTC.

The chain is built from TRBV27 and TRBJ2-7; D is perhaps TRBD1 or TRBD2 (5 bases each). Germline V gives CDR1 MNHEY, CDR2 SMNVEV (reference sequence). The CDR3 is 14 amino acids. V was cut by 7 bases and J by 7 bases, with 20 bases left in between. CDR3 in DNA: TGTGCCAGCAAGGGGAGCAAGGGGCTGGGGGAGCAGTACTTC. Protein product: CASKGSKGLGEQYF.

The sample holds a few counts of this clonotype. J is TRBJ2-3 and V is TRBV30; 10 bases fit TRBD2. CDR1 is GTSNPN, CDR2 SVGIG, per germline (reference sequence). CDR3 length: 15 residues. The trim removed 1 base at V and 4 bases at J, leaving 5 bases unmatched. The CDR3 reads CAWSGLAGVSDTQYF. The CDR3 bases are TGTGCCTGGAGTGGGCTAGCGGGAGTATCAGATACGCAGTATTTT.

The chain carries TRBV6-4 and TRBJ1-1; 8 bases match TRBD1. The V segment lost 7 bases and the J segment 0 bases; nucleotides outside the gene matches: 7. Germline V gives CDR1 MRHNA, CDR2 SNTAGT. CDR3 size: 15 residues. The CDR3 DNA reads TGTGCCAGCAATTGGGGACAGGCTATGAACACTGAAGCTTTCTTT. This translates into CASNWGQAMNTEAFF.

The CDR3 loop is CASSLVWSSGYEQYF. The DNA for the CDR3 is TGTGCCAGCAGCTTAGTATGGTCTAGCGGGTACGAGCAGTACTTC. The chain recombines TRBV7-2 with TRBJ2-7; 8 bases align to TRBD2. This CDR3 is 15 amino acids long. Germline trimming cut 1 base from V and 4 bases from J; bases unmatched to any gene: 6. Looked up from germline, CDR1 is SGHTA and CDR2 is FQGNSA.

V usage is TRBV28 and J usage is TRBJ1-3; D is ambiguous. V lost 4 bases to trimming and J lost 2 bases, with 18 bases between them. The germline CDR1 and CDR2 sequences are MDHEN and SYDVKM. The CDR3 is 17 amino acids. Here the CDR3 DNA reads TGTGCCAGCAGTTCCAGGTTTGGGGAGCGCGCTGGAAACACCATATATTTT. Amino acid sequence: CASSSRFGERAGNTIYF. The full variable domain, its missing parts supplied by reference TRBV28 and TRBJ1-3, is DVKVTQSSRYLVKRTGEKVFLECVQDMDHENMFWYRQDPGLGLRLIYFSYDVKMKEKGDIPEGYSVSREKKERFSLILESASTNQTSMYLCASSSRFGERAGNTIYFGEGSWLTVV.

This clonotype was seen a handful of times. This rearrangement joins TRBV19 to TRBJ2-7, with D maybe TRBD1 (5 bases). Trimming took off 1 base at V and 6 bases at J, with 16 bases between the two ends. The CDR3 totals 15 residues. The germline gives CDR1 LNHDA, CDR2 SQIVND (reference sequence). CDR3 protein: CASSIGGQTLLEQYF. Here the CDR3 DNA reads TGTGCCAGTAGTATAGGAGGACAAACACTCCTCGAGCAGTACTTC.

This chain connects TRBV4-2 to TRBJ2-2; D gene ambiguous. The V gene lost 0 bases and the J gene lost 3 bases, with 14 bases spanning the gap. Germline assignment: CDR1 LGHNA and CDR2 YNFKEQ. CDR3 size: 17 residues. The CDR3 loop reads CASSQDWTLEHTGELFF. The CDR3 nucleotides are TGTGCCAGCAGCCAAGATTGGACCCTAGAACACACCGGGGAGCTGTTTTTT.

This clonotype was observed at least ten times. CDR3 loop: CASSLFLFSSYEQYF. The CDR3 bases are TGTGCCAGCAGCTTATTCCTATTCAGCTCCTACGAGCAGTACTTC. The chain is built from TRBV7-9 and TRBJ2-7, with unresolved D. Germline loops: CDR1 SEHNR, CDR2 FQNEAQ (reference sequence). The V end lost 2 bases, the J end lost 0 bases, and 11 bases lay between the germline ends. This CDR3 is built from 15 residues.

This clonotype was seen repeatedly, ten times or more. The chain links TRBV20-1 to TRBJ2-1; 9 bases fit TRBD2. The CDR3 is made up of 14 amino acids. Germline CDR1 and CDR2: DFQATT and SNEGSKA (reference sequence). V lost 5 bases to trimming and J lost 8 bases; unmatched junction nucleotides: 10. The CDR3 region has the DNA TGCAGTGCTCATACCGGGACTAGCTGGGATGAGCAGTTCTTC. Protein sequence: CSAHTGTSWDEQFF.

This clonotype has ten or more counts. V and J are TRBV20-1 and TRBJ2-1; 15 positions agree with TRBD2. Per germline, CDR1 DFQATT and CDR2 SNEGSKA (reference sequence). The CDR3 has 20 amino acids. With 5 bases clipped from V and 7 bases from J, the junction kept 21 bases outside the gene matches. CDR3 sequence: CSAVRTGLAGGPTWTNEQFF. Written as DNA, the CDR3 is TGCAGTGCTGTGAGAACAGGACTAGCGGGAGGGCCTACGTGGACGAATGAGCAGTTCTTC.

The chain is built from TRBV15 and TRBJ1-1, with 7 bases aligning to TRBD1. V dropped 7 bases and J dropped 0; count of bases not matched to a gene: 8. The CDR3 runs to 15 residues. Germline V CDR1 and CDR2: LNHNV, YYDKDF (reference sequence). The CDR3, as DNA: TGTGCCACCACCCGGGACAGAACCATGAACACTGAAGCTTTCTTT. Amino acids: CATTRDRTMNTEAFF.

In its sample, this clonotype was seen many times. The CDR3 loop is CASSLEERDEQFF. The CDR3 DNA sequence: TGTGCCAGCAGCTTAGAGGAGCGGGACGAGCAGTTCTTC. This chain links TRBV7-2 with TRBJ2-1; TRBD2 aligns across 7 bases. The germline V gene encodes CDR1 SGHTA and CDR2 FQGNSA. Germline trimming cut 1 base from V and 10 bases from J; bases unmatched to any gene: 4. This CDR3 comprises 13 residues.

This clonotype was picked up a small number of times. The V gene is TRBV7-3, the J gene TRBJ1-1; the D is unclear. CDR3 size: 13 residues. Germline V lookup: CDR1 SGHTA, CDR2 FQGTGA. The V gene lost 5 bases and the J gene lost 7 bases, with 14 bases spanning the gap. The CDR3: CASSHPGIGEAFF. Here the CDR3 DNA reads TGTGCCAGCAGCCATCCGGGAATCGGTGAAGCTTTCTTT.

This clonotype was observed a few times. CDR3 loop: CATSRSLARQGADGYTF. The CDR3 region has the DNA TGTGCCACCAGCAGATCACTCGCCCGACAGGGGGCTGATGGCTACACCTTC. J is TRBJ1-2 and V is TRBV15; 10 bases map to TRBD1. Germline CDR1 and CDR2: LNHNV and YYDKDF (reference sequence). The CDR3 has 17 amino acids. J gave up 6 bases and V 2 bases, and 12 bases lay outside the gene matches.

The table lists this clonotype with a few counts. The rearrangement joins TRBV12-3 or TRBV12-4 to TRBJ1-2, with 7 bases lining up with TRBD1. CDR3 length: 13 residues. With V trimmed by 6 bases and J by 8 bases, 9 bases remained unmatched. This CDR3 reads CASRTGRGEGYTF. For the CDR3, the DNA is TGTGCCAGCAGGACAGGGCGTGGAGAAGGCTACACCTTC.

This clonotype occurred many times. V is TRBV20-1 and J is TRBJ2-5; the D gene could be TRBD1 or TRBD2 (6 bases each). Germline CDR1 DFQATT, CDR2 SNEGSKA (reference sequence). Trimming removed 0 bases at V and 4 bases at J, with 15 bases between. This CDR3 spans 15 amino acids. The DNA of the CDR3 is TGCAGTGCTAGAGATCCCCTGGGGGGCGGAGAGACCCAGTACTTC. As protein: CSARDPLGGGETQYF.

The CDR3 DNA reads TGTGCCAGCAGTGAATTAAGGGTCCATACGCAGTATTTT. Translation gives CASSELRVHTQYF. The J gene is TRBJ2-3, the V gene TRBV25-1; the D is unclear. The germline CDR1 and CDR2 sequences are MGHDK and SYGVNS. Trimming left V 1 base short and J 7 bases short, with 9 bases between. The CDR3 consists of 13 residues.

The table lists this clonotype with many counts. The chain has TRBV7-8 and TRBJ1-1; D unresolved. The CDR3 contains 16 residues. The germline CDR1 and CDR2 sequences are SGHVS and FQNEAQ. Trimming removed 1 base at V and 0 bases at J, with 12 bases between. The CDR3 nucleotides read TGTGCCAGCAGCTTAGGACAAGCGTTAATGAACACTGAAGCTTTCTTT. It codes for CASSLGQALMNTEAFF. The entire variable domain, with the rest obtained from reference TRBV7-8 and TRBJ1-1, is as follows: GAGVSQSPRYKVAKRGQDVALRCDPISGHVSLFWYQQALGQGPEFLTYFQNEAQLDKSGLPSDRFFAERPEGSVSTLKIQRTQQEDSAVYLCASSLGQALMNTEAFFGQGTRLTVV.

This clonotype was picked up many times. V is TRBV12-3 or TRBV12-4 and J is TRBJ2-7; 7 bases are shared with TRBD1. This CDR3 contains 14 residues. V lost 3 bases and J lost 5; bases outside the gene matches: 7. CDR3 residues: CASSFRQGPNEQYF. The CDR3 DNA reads TGTGCCAGCAGTTTCAGACAGGGTCCCAACGAGCAGTACTTC.